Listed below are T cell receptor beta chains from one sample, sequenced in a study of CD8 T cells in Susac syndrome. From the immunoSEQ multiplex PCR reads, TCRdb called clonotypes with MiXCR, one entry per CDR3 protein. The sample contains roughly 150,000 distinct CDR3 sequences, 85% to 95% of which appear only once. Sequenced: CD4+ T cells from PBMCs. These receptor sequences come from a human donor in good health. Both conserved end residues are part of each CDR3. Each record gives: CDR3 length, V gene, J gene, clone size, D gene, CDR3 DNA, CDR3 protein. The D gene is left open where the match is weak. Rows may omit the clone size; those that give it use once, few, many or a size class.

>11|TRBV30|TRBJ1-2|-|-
TGTGCCTGGACCCCTAGGAATGGCTACACCTTC
CAWTPRNGYTF
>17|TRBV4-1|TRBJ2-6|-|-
TGCGCCAGCAGCCAGGACAGTCCCCACTCTGGGGCCAACGTCCTGACTTTC
CASSQDSPHSGANVLTF
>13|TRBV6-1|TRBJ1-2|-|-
TGTGCCAGCAGTAGCCCGGGGTACTATGGCTACACCTTC
CASSSPGYYGYTF
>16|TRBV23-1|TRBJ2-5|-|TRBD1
TGCGCCAGCAGGAAAGAGGAGACAGGGGGCATAGAGACCCAGTACTTC
CASRKEETGGIETQYF
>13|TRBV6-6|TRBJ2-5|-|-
TGTGCCAGCTCCTGGGTGGGCGGAGAGACCCAGTACTTC
CASSWVGGETQYF
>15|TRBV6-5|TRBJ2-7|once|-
TGTGCCAGCAGTTACTCGGTAACGGGGTCCTACGAGCAGTACTTC
CASSYSVTGSYEQYF
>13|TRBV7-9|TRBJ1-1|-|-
TGTGCCAGCAGCTTAGTGGAACGGACTGAAGCTTTCTTT
CASSLVERTEAFF
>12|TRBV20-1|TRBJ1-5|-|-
TGCAGTGCTATGCGGGGGGATCAGCCCCAGCATTTT
CSAMRGDQPQHF
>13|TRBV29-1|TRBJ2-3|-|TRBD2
TGCAGCGTAGGCAGCGGGGGGGCTTCGGCGCAGTATTTT
CSVGSGGASAQYF
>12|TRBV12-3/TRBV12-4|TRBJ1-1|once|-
TGTGCCAGTGGCGACGGGAACACTGAAGCTTTCTTT
CASGDGNTEAFF
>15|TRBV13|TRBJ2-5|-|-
TGTGCCAGCAGCTCTCCGACAGGGGAGGGAGAGACCCAGTACTTC
CASSSPTGEGETQYF
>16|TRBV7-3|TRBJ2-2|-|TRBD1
TGTGCCAGCAGCTCTAGTACAGGGGGCCTCACCGGGGAGCTGTTTTTT
CASSSSTGGLTGELFF
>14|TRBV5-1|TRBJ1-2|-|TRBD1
TGCGCCAGCAGCCCGGGGGGACAGGGGATGCCCTACACCTTC
CASSPGGQGMPYTF
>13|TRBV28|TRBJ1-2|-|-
TGTGCCAGCAGTTTGGGGACCGCATATGGCTACACCTTC
CASSLGTAYGYTF
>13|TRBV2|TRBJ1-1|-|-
TGTGCCACTACAACCAGGGTTAACACTGAAGCTTTCTTT
CATTTRVNTEAFF
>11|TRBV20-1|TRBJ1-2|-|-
TGCAGTGCTCGGGACAACTATGGCTACACCTTC
CSARDNYGYTF
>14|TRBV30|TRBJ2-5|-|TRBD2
TGTGCCTGGAGTCCCGGGGGGAGGCAAGAGACCCAGTACTTC
CAWSPGGRQETQYF
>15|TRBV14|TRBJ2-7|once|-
TGTGCCAGCAGCCATACCCTACTTCCCTCCTACGAGCAGTACTTC
CASSHTLLPSYEQYF
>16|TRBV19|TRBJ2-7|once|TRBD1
TGTGCCAGTAGTATATTCAGAGGGGGCAGCTCCTACGAGCAGTACTTC
CASSIFRGGSSYEQYF
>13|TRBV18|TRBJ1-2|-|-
TGTGCCAGCTCACCCGGGTCCCACGGCGGCTACACCTTC
CASSPGSHGGYTF
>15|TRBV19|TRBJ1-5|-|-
TGTGCCAGTAGTGCCCGGACAGCCAGGGATCAGCCCCAGCATTTT
CASSARTARDQPQHF
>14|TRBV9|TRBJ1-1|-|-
TGTGCCAGCAGCGTAGACCTAGGGGGGACTGAAGCTTTCTTT
CASSVDLGGTEAFF